The 27 T cell receptor beta chains below come from one sample, sequenced in a study of shared clonotypes between healthy human individuals. Sequenced by immunoSEQ multiplex PCR; TCRdb stores in-frame clones only, minus some. Among about 1 million clones, about 70% were seen once, and the ten largest hold roughly 1.5%. Material for sequencing was memory CD4+ T cells sorted from blood. Specified subset: CD45RA-negative fraction. All receptors come from a man between 18 and 29 years old in good health.

The chain joins TRBV19 to TRBJ2-7, with 10 bases that match TRBD1. Per the germline V gene, CDR1 is LNHDA and CDR2 is SQIVND (reference sequence). Losses at the gene ends were 2 bases for V and 6 bases for J; bases not matched to a gene: 4. The CDR3 runs to 14 residues. Here the CDR3 reads CASSIRQGAGEQYF. The CDR3 DNA follows: TGTGCCAGTAGTATACGACAGGGGGCTGGCGAGCAGTACTTC. The whole variable domain, remainder taken from reference TRBV19 and TRBJ2-7, is DGGITQSPKYLFRKEGQNVTLSCEQNLNHDAMYWYRQDPGQGLRLIYYSQIVNDFQKGDIAEGYSVSREKKESFPLTVTSAQKNPTAFYLCASSIRQGAGEQYFGPGTRLTVT.

Note on this clone: At the DNA level, this CDR3 is encoded by other sequences in the same sample as well. V usage is TRBV2 and J usage is TRBJ2-7; no firm D call. Germline CDR1 and CDR2: SNHLY and FYNNEI. V was clipped by 5 bases and J by 2 bases, with 4 bases between them. The CDR3 runs to 11 residues. The CDR3 sequence is CASSRTYEQYF. The CDR3 coding sequence is TGTGCCAGCAGTCGGACCTACGAGCAGTACTTC.

The chain recombines TRBV5-8 with TRBJ2-7; D gene ambiguous. The CDR3 is 11 amino acids. In germline, CDR1 is SGHTS, CDR2 YDEGEE. V lost 2 bases, J lost 4 bases, and 4 bases lay in between. Written as DNA, the CDR3 is TGTGCCAGCAGCTTACAGTACGAGCAGTACTTC. Amino acids: CASSLQYEQYF.

The chain recombines TRBV6-1 with TRBJ2-1, with 12 bases aligning to TRBD2. Germline CDR1 MNHNS, CDR2 SASEGT. The CDR3 runs to 16 residues. The V and J ends lost 4 bases and 6 bases, in that order; junction bases with no gene match: 7. Here the CDR3 reads CASSAASGRVSNEQFF. The CDR3 DNA sequence: TGTGCCAGCAGTGCCGCTAGCGGGAGGGTATCCAATGAGCAGTTCTTC.

This clone has a handful of counts. This rearrangement joins TRBV19 to TRBJ1-1; D remains ambiguous. V was shortened by 6 bases and J by 0 bases, with 11 bases between the two germline ends. Germline V gene sequence: CDR1 LNHDA, CDR2 SQIVND (reference sequence). This CDR3 is 14 amino acids long. The CDR3 sequence: CASSRGSLNTEAFF. The DNA of the CDR3 is TGTGCCAGTAGCCGAGGGAGTTTGAACACTGAAGCTTTCTTT. The full variable domain, rest sourced from reference TRBV19 and TRBJ1-1, is DGGITQSPKYLFRKEGQNVTLSCEQNLNHDAMYWYRQDPGQGLRLIYYSQIVNDFQKGDIAEGYSVSREKKESFPLTVTSAQKNPTAFYLCASSRGSLNTEAFFGQGTRLTVV.

V is TRBV10-3 and J is TRBJ2-5, with D possibly TRBD1 on 6 matching bases. Germline V lookup: CDR1 ENHRY, CDR2 SYGVKD. V gave up 2 bases and J gave up 4 bases, with 8 bases separating them. The CDR3 has 13 residues. In DNA, the CDR3 is TGTGCCATCAGTGAGACAGGGCCAGAGACCCAGTACTTC. This sequence encodes CAISETGPETQYF.

In this sample, this clone turned up a few times. CDR3 DNA: TGTGCCAGCCCCAGTTTCGGTGGCAATCAGCCCCAGCATTTT. As protein: CASPSFGGNQPQHF. This chain links TRBV4-2 with TRBJ1-5; no firm D call. The CDR3 has 14 residues. V lost 8 bases and J 2 bases, leaving 13 bases between the germline ends. Germline CDR1 reads LGHNA; CDR2 reads YNFKEQ.

This clone was counted a few times. The DNA for the CDR3 is TGTGCCAGCAGCTTAGCCTTCAGGAGGAATGAGCAGTTCTTC. The encoded protein is CASSLAFRRNEQFF. This chain connects TRBV7-6 to TRBJ2-1; a weak D match, TRBD2 (5 bases). V was shortened by 0 bases and J by 7 bases, with 10 bases between the two germline ends. CDR1 and CDR2 (germline): SGHVS, FNYEAQ. The CDR3 runs 14 residues.

This chain connects TRBV5-1 to TRBJ2-7; 9 bases are shared with TRBD2. Trimming removed 0 bases from V and 3 bases from J; junction bases left unmatched: 7. The CDR3 runs to 16 residues. Germline V CDR1 and CDR2: SGHRS, YFSETQ. This CDR3 is CASSLAMLREGYEQYF. CDR3 bases: TGCGCCAGCAGCTTGGCCATGTTGCGGGAGGGCTACGAGCAGTACTTC.

The rearrangement uses TRBV28 and TRBJ2-7, with D unclear. Germline V gene sequence: CDR1 MDHEN, CDR2 SYDVKM. Trimming cost V 6 bases and J 0 bases, with 9 bases left between them. The CDR3 is made up of 13 amino acids. The CDR3 spells CASRIGPSYEQYF. In DNA form, the CDR3 reads TGTGCCAGCAGGATTGGGCCCTCCTACGAGCAGTACTTC. Filled out from reference TRBV28 and TRBJ2-7, the complete variable domain reads DVKVTQSSRYLVKRTGEKVFLECVQDMDHENMFWYRQDPGLGLRLIYFSYDVKMKEKGDIPEGYSVSREKKERFSLILESASTNQTSMYLCASRIGPSYEQYFGPGTRLTVT.

Details on this clone: Just one base apart from a much larger clone, this may be a read error. The chain employs TRBV9 and TRBJ1-2, with D unclear. Germline V CDR1 and CDR2: SGDLS, YYNGEE. Trimming left V 0 bases short and J 4 bases short, with 4 bases between. The CDR3 consists of 12 residues. The CDR3 DNA is TGTGCCAGCAGCGTAGAGGGCTATGGCTACACCTTC. Translated, it gives CASSVEGYGYTF. The entire variable domain, with the rest obtained from reference TRBV9 and TRBJ1-2, is as follows: DSGVTQTPKHLITATGQRVTLRCSPRSGDLSVYWYQQSLDQGLQFLIQYYNGEERAKGNILERFSAQQFPDLHSELNLSSLELGDSALYFCASSVEGYGYTFGSGTRLTVV.

This clone has a handful of counts. This sequence joins TRBV18 and TRBJ1-5, with 8 bases fitting TRBD1. The CDR3 runs 14 residues. Germline CDR1 is KGHSH and CDR2 is LQKENI. Unmatched junction bases numbered 8, after V lost 6 bases and J lost 7 bases. The CDR3 nucleotides are TGTGCCAGCTCCCGCGGACAGGGTGAGCAGCCCCAGCATTTT. Translated, it gives CASSRGQGEQPQHF. Drawing the rest from reference TRBV18 and TRBJ1-5, the complete variable domain is NAGVMQNPRHLVRRRGQEARLRCSPMKGHSHVYWYRQLPEEGLKFMVYLQKENIIDESGMPKERFSAEFPKEGPSILRIQQVVRGDSAAYFCASSRGQGEQPQHFGDGTRLSIL.

The chain links TRBV5-1 to TRBJ1-2; 9 nucleotides line up with TRBD1. The CDR3 covers 17 residues. V shed 4 bases, J shed 0 bases, and the junction held 10 bases outside the gene matches. Germline values: CDR1 SGHRS, CDR2 YFSETQ. CDR3 protein: CASSPRTGAQANYGYTF. The CDR3 nucleotides are TGCGCCAGCAGCCCCCGGACAGGGGCCCAAGCTAACTATGGCTACACCTTC.

This clone appeared a few times. V and J are TRBV28 and TRBJ1-5; D is ambiguous. V was cut by 4 bases and J by 6 bases, with 4 bases left in between. CDR1 and CDR2 from the germline V gene are MDHEN and SYDVKM. CDR3 length: 11 amino acids. The CDR3 DNA follows: TGTGCCAGCAGTTATGGTCAGCCCCAGCATTTT. Encoded protein: CASSYGQPQHF. Filled out from reference TRBV28 and TRBJ1-5, the complete variable domain reads DVKVTQSSRYLVKRTGEKVFLECVQDMDHENMFWYRQDPGLGLRLIYFSYDVKMKEKGDIPEGYSVSREKKERFSLILESASTNQTSMYLCASSYGQPQHFGDGTRLSIL.

This clone was counted ten times or more. The chain carries TRBV7-2 and TRBJ2-5; 13 nucleotides match TRBD2. The DNA end lines up better with TRBJ2-7; the J call may be wrong. The CDR3 is 14 residues long. Germline V gene lookup returns CDR1 SGHTA and CDR2 FQGNSA. CDR3: CASSPRTSGGEQYF. CDR3 DNA sequence: TGTGCCAGCAGCCCGCGGACTAGCGGGGGCGAGCAGTACTTC.

V and J are TRBV6-6 and TRBJ2-7; no firm D call. This CDR3 has 11 amino acids. The V and J ends lost 10 bases and 2 bases respectively, with 9 bases between them. Germline CDR1 reads MNHNY; CDR2 reads SVGAGI (reference sequence). The CDR3 loop is CATNRAYEQYF. The CDR3 coding sequence is TGTGCCACTAACAGAGCCTACGAGCAGTACTTC.

V gene TRBV2 combines with J gene TRBJ1-4, with D uncertain. The V gene's germline CDR1 is SNHLY and CDR2 FYNNEI. V shed 7 bases and J shed 0 bases, with 9 bases lying between them. This CDR3 contains 14 residues. Here the CDR3 DNA reads TGTGCCAGCAATCAAGTAGCAACTAATGAAAAACTGTTTTTT. Amino acid sequence: CASNQVATNEKLFF.

This clone was counted only a few times. The chain joins TRBV5-4 to TRBJ2-3; D is unresolved. The germline V gene has CDR1 SGHNT and CDR2 YYREEE (reference sequence). The CDR3 is made up of 14 amino acids. With 0 bases removed from V and 0 bases from J, the gap between germline ends came to 5 bases. CDR3: CASSLDASTDTQYF. CDR3 in DNA: TGTGCCAGCAGCTTGGACGCGAGCACAGATACGCAGTATTTT.

This chain connects TRBV14 to TRBJ2-5; D is tentatively TRBD1 or TRBD2 (5 bases each). CDR1 and CDR2 from the germline V gene are SGHDN and FVKESK. The CDR3 is made up of 16 amino acids. Trimming removed 2 bases from V and 3 bases from J, with 16 bases in between. The DNA for the CDR3 is TGTGCCAGCAGCCAATTGGGGACCCGATTAGAAGAGACCCAGTACTTC. As protein: CASSQLGTRLEETQYF.

The chain uses TRBV10-1 and TRBJ2-5, with TRBD2 as a possible D gene (5 bases). The DNA end favors TRBJ2-7, so the J call may be wrong. The CDR3 spans 15 residues. Germline CDR1 WNHNN, CDR2 SYGVQD (reference sequence). The CDR3 is CASRGGLPSSYEQYF. The CDR3 DNA is TGCGCCAGCAGGGGCGGACTTCCGAGCTCCTACGAGCAGTACTTC.

A few counts support this clone. The chain recombines TRBV2 with TRBJ1-3, with D hard to call. The V gene lost 3 bases and the J gene lost 4 bases, with 13 bases spanning the gap. Germline lookup yields CDR1 SNHLY and CDR2 FYNNEI. This CDR3 is 15 amino acids long. Here the CDR3 DNA reads TGTGCCAGCAGTGAGACCAGGATGAGAGGAAACACCATATATTTT. This sequence encodes CASSETRMRGNTIYF.

The rearrangement links TRBV9 to TRBJ2-1, with D unresolved. CDR1 and CDR2 (germline): SGDLS, YYNGEE. With 4 bases removed from V and 7 bases from J, the gap between germline ends came to 21 bases. The CDR3 extends over 16 amino acids. The CDR3 nucleotides are TGTGCCAGCAGCATACGGACGGAGTCAACTGGTAATGAGCAGTTCTTC. Protein: CASSIRTESTGNEQFF.

The genes are TRBV10-1 and TRBJ2-5; unclear D gene. There are 13 residues in the CDR3. The V end lost 0 bases, the J end lost 5 bases, and 7 bases lay between the germline ends. CDR1 and CDR2 from the germline V gene are WNHNN and SYGVQD (reference sequence). CDR3 nucleotide sequence: TGCGCCAGCAGTGAGTCGTCGAGGGAGACCCAGTACTTC. Residues: CASSESSRETQYF.

This clone was detected many times. This same CDR3 is encoded by further DNA sequences in the sample. The rearrangement links TRBV5-6 to TRBJ2-5; tentatively, D is TRBD2 (6 bases). The V gene's germline CDR1 is SGHDT and CDR2 YYEEEE. The CDR3 consists of 14 residues. V lost 4 bases, J lost 1 base, and 11 bases lay in between. CDR3 sequence: CASSVGTAQETQYF. CDR3 bases: TGTGCCAGCAGCGTCGGGACTGCCCAAGAGACCCAGTACTTC. Complete variable domain (other parts from reference TRBV5-6 and TRBJ2-5): DAGVTQSPTHLIKTRGQQVTLRCSPKSGHDTVSWYQQALGQGPQFIFQYYEEEERQRGNFPDRFSGHQFPNYSSELNVNALLLGDSALYLCASSVGTAQETQYFGPGTRLLVL.

A few counts support this clone. The V call is TRBV5-5, the J call TRBJ2-5; no definite D call. Germline V gene sequence: CDR1 SGHKS, CDR2 YYEKEE (reference sequence). V lost 6 bases, J lost 5 bases, and 14 bases lay in between. The CDR3 covers 13 residues. The CDR3 DNA is TGTGCCAGCACCCCCGCTGGGCGGGAGACCCAGTACTTC. Translating it yields CASTPAGRETQYF.

As to this clone: Germline and junction disagree at one end, which may indicate a read error. The rearrangement joins TRBV6-1 to TRBJ2-5, with 10 bases lining up with TRBD1. The CDR3 sequence is 14 residues long. The germline gives CDR1 MNHNS, CDR2 SASEGT. This CDR3 reads CASSVDRGQGTQYF. CDR3 sequence (DNA): TGTGCCAGCAGTGTTGACAGGGGGCAAGGGACCCAGTACTTC.

V gene TRBV25-1 combines with J gene TRBJ1-4; D is perhaps TRBD1 (5 bases). The CDR3 spans 12 residues. V lost 3 bases to trimming and J lost 8 bases, with 7 bases between them. Per the germline V gene, CDR1 is MGHDK and CDR2 is SYGVNS. The chain's CDR3 is CASSDYREKLFF. CDR3 nucleotide sequence: TGTGCCAGCAGTGACTACAGGGAAAAACTGTTTTTT.